The 27 T cell receptor beta chains presented below share a single source sample, sequenced in a study of regulatory T cells in long-lasting Graves disease (dated by TCRdb to about 2021). Library generation was performed with multiplex PCR. The data were produced on an Illumina HiSeq 4000. TCR beta libraries were built with iRepertoire HTBI primers and Arm-PCR amplification of CDR3 regions. The public reads were reprocessed in TCRdb via fastp at Q25 and MiXCR, keeping in-frame beta chains. Rows are combined by CDR3 protein, so each entry shows the most common genes and DNA. The sample contains 440,000 or so distinct CDR3 sequences, under 15% of them found a single time. Jointly, the top ten make up approximately 15% of the sample. In light of the paper, this sample's time point label describes: newly diagnosed GD, antithyroid drugs for less than 3 months. For both TCR sequencing and RNA sequencing, RNA was extracted from PBMCs in TRIzol.

These data were likewise used in another study, on T cells in Graves' hyperthyroidism and ophthalmopathy.

Sample: peripheral blood mononuclear cells (PBMCs), taken at new diagnosis, from a patient treated with antithyroid drugs. These receptor sequences come from a woman aged 30 to 39 with Graves disease. Donor details come from another sample of the same person, matched by shared clones.

This clonotype turned up a few times. This sequence joins TRBV4-1 and TRBJ2-5; D is perhaps TRBD2 (5 bases). CDR3 length: 14 amino acids. Trimming stripped 0 bases from V and 4 bases from J, with 9 bases between. The germline V gene has CDR1 MGHRA and CDR2 YSYEKL. DNA for the CDR3: TGCGCCAGCAGCCAAGACTGGAGCGGAGAGACCCAGTACTTC. It codes for CASSQDWSGETQYF.

The V and J genes are TRBV7-3 and TRBJ2-7, with D perhaps TRBD2 (6 bases). Germline lookup yields CDR1 SGHTA and CDR2 FQGTGA. The V end lost 2 bases, the J end lost 4 bases, and 9 bases lay between the germline ends. The CDR3 has 13 amino acids. Here the CDR3 DNA reads TGTGCCAGCAGCTTAGCTAGCGAATACGAGCAGTACTTC. Translated, it gives CASSLASEYEQYF.

This clonotype has a handful of counts. The J gene is TRBJ2-6, the V gene TRBV7-9; a weak D match, TRBD2 (6 bases). CDR1 and CDR2 from the germline V gene are SEHNR and FQNEAQ (reference sequence). The CDR3 consists of 14 residues. Trimming pared 1 base from V and 9 bases from J, leaving 10 bases between. The CDR3 here is CASSLVGGGNVLTF. As DNA, the CDR3 is TGTGCCAGCAGCTTAGTGGGAGGAGGCAACGTCCTGACTTTC.

This clonotype came up many times. This chain joins TRBV29-1 and TRBJ2-7; possibly TRBD2 for D (5 bases). Germline V lookup: CDR1 SQVTM, CDR2 ANQGSEA. V lost 6 bases to trimming and J lost 3 bases, with 27 bases between them. There are 17 residues in the CDR3. The CDR3 reads CSVLIPPGLSHYYEQYF. CDR3 nucleotide sequence: TGCAGCGTCCTAATCCCGCCCGGACTCAGCCACTACTACGAGCAGTACTTC.

This clonotype was detected ten times or more. The rearrangement uses TRBV2 and TRBJ2-5; D is possibly TRBD2 (6 bases). Germline CDR1 reads SNHLY; CDR2 reads FYNNEI. Trimming removed 4 bases at V and 2 bases at J, with 8 bases between. The CDR3 has 13 amino acids. CDR3: CASSVLAQETQYF. Here the CDR3 DNA reads TGTGCCAGCAGTGTTCTAGCGCAAGAGACCCAGTACTTC. Full variable domain (missing parts from reference TRBV2 and TRBJ2-5): EPEVTQTPSHQVTQMGQEVILRCVPISNHLYFYWYRQILGQKVEFLVSFYNNEISEKSEIFDDQFSVERPDGSNFTLKIRSTKLEDSAMYFCASSVLAQETQYFGPGTRLLVL.

The chain is built from TRBV7-2 and TRBJ2-2; TRBD2 agrees at 16 bases. This CDR3 is 17 amino acids long. Germline lookup yields CDR1 SGHTA and CDR2 FQGNSA. Germline trimming cut 1 base from V and 5 bases from J; bases unmatched to any gene: 1. The CDR3 loop is CASSLGGLAGGTGELFF. In nucleotides, the CDR3 is TGTGCCAGCAGCTTAGGGGGACTAGCGGGAGGGACCGGGGAGCTGTTTTTT.

Many counts were recorded for this clonotype. The rearrangement joins TRBV20-1 to TRBJ1-2; weak D call: TRBD1 (6 bases). Germline V gene sequence: CDR1 DFQATT, CDR2 SNEGSKA (reference sequence). The CDR3 has 14 residues. Trimming took off 2 bases at V and 1 base at J, with 11 bases between the two ends. CDR3 coding DNA: TGCAGTGCTAGACAGGGGCCGAGTAACTATGGCTACACCTTC. Translated, it gives CSARQGPSNYGYTF.

This chain links TRBV10-3 with TRBJ1-1; 9 positions match TRBD1. V shed 4 bases and J 2 bases; nucleotides not matched to a gene: 2. The V gene's germline CDR1 is ENHRY and CDR2 SYGVKD. This CDR3 region has 14 residues. The CDR3 DNA follows: TGTGCCATCAGTGGGGACAGGGTAAACACTGAAGCTTTCTTT. Residues: CAISGDRVNTEAFF.

This clonotype has at least ten counts. CDR3 nucleotides: TGTGCCAGCAGTCTGGGGTTCCACGAGCAGTACTTC. It specifies CASSLGFHEQYF. The chain links TRBV13 to TRBJ2-7; D ambiguous. The V end lost 6 bases, the J end lost 5 bases, and 11 bases lay between the germline ends. Germline V gene data show CDR1 as PRHDT and CDR2 as FYEKMQ (reference sequence). This CDR3 is built from 12 residues.

On this clonotype itself: Given a much more abundant clone one base away, this may be a read error. This rearrangement joins TRBV3-1 to TRBJ2-7; D is unresolved. The V gene's germline CDR1 is LGHDT and CDR2 YNNKEL (reference sequence). CDR3 length equals 12 residues. The DNA for the CDR3 is TGTGCCAGCAGCCAAGACCCCTACGAGCAGCACTTC. Translation gives CASSQDPYEQHF.

This clonotype came up many times. The chain carries TRBV6-5 and TRBJ2-7, with a weak D call TRBD2 (5 bases). The CDR3 extends over 15 amino acids. The germline V gene encodes CDR1 MNHEY and CDR2 SVGAGI. Trimming removed 2 bases at V and 3 bases at J, with 14 bases between. In DNA, the CDR3 is TGTGCCAGCAGTTACGGTTCAGGACTTGGCTACGAGCAGTACTTC. Residues: CASSYGSGLGYEQYF.

This clonotype was detected ten times or more. The J gene is TRBJ2-5, the V gene TRBV20-1; maybe TRBD2 (5 bases). V was trimmed by 5 bases and J by 3 bases, leaving 19 bases between them. The CDR3 runs 15 residues. Germline V gene lookup returns CDR1 DFQATT and CDR2 SNEGSKA (reference sequence). The CDR3 DNA reads TGCAGTGCTTTCCCTAGGAGGCGGCCGGAAGAGACCCAGTACTTC. Protein product: CSAFPRRRPEETQYF.

Concerning this clonotype: Since no conserved phenylalanine or tryptophan closes the CDR3, a read error is the likely cause. The V and J genes are TRBV7-2 and TRBJ2-5; no clear D. The germline V gene has CDR1 SGHTA and CDR2 FQGNSA. The CDR3 is made up of 16 amino acids. Trimming cost V 3 bases and J 0 bases, with 14 bases left between them. The CDR3 DNA is TGTGCCAGCAGCTTTAGGCCGTCACTATACCAAGAGACCCAGTACCTC. This sequence encodes CASSFRPSLYQETQYL.

In its sample, this clonotype was seen many times. The chain is built from TRBV11-3 and TRBJ2-1; 9 bases align to TRBD2. The CDR3 loop spans 20 amino acids. In germline, CDR1 is SGHNT, CDR2 YENEEA. The V and J ends lost 1 base and 0 bases, in that order; junction bases with no gene match: 13. This CDR3 reads CASSLGGLAGIQSSYNEQFF. The CDR3 DNA follows: TGTGCCAGCAGCTTAGGGGGGCTAGCGGGGATCCAGAGCTCCTACAATGAGCAGTTCTTC.

In regard to this clonotype: This may be a read error: a much more frequent sequence differs by one nucleotide. V is TRBV11-2 and J is TRBJ2-1; perhaps TRBD2 as D (5 bases). This CDR3 is built from 15 residues. V shed 4 bases and J shed 8 bases, with 18 bases lying between them. From germline, CDR1 is SGHAT and CDR2 FQNNGV. CDR3 DNA: TGTGCCAGCAGCTCCAGCACCCAACTAGTCTATGAGCAGTTCTTC. Its translation is CASSSSTQLVYEQFF.

A single count supports this clonotype. The chain recombines TRBV20-1 with TRBJ1-1, with D perhaps TRBD1 (5 bases). The CDR3 spans 14 residues. CDR1 is DFQATT, CDR2 SNEGSKA, per germline (reference sequence). The V end lost 2 bases, the J end lost 1 base, and 11 bases lay between the germline ends. CDR3 bases: TGCAGTGCTAGACCAGGGTCCGGGAACACTGAAGCTTTCTTT. Its translation is CSARPGSGNTEAFF.

This clonotype was picked up a small number of times. The chain employs TRBV15 and TRBJ2-1; D is undetermined. V was trimmed by 0 bases and J by 7 bases, leaving 10 bases between them. In germline, CDR1 is LNHNV, CDR2 YYDKDF (reference sequence). The CDR3 extends over 14 amino acids. CDR3 loop: CATSRDSVLNEQFF. The CDR3 DNA follows: TGTGCCACCAGCAGAGATTCTGTCCTTAATGAGCAGTTCTTC.

Remarks on this clonotype: The junction and the germline gene differ at one end; a read error may be behind it. V gene TRBV9 combines with J gene TRBJ2-5; D perhaps matches TRBD1 (5 bases). The CDR3 covers 14 residues. The germline gives CDR1 SGDLS, CDR2 YYNGEE. CDR3 sequence reads: CAGSVEGVGETQYF. DNA of the CDR3: TGTGCCGGCAGCGTAGAAGGGGTTGGGGAGACCCAGTACTTC.

By sample fraction, this clonotype is medium-sized (0.01 to 0.1%). V is TRBV6-2 or TRBV6-3 and J is TRBJ2-3; 10 bases agree with TRBD2. CDR3 length: 15 residues. Germline loops: CDR1 MNHEY, CDR2 SVGEGT. V shed 6 bases, J shed 4 bases, and the junction held 7 bases outside the gene matches. The CDR3 DNA sequence: TGTGCCAGCAGCTACGAGCGGGAGGGCTCAGATACGCAGTATTTT. This translates into CASSYEREGSDTQYF.

A few counts support this clonotype. The chain uses TRBV27 and TRBJ2-6; D gene ambiguous. The CDR3 has 19 residues. Between the trimmed V and J ends, which lost 5 bases and 0 bases, there was a span of 20 bases. Germline CDR1 is MNHEY and CDR2 is SMNVEV (reference sequence). This CDR3 is CASSPTATGGYSGANVLTF. Written as DNA, the CDR3 is TGTGCCAGCAGTCCCACGGCAACGGGCGGATACTCTGGGGCCAACGTCCTGACTTTC.

This clonotype was recorded many times. The chain recombines TRBV11-1 with TRBJ1-1; D call uncertain. Trimming removed 1 base from V and 5 bases from J, with 8 bases in between. CDR1 and CDR2 (germline): SGHAT, FQDESV (reference sequence). The CDR3 spans 13 residues. The CDR3: CASSLGRWTEAFF. The CDR3 region has the DNA TGTGCCAGCAGCTTAGGGAGGTGGACTGAAGCTTTCTTT.

The table lists this clonotype with many counts. This rearrangement joins TRBV7-9 to TRBJ2-3; 10 bases agree with TRBD2. The CDR3 loop spans 17 amino acids. Germline CDR1 and CDR2: SEHNR and FQNEAQ (reference sequence). V dropped 2 bases and J dropped 4; count of bases not matched to a gene: 9. The CDR3 reads CASSLKQREGPPDTQYF. The DNA of the CDR3 is TGTGCCAGCAGCTTAAAGCAGCGGGAGGGCCCCCCAGATACGCAGTATTTT.

The chain carries TRBV13 and TRBJ2-1; possible D gene TRBD2, 6 bases. This CDR3 contains 14 residues. The germline gives CDR1 PRHDT, CDR2 FYEKMQ (reference sequence). Trimming removed 4 bases at V and 13 bases at J, with 20 bases between. DNA for the CDR3: TGTGCCAGCAGCTACCTCACGGGGGAAAGTGACCAGTTCTTC. Encoded protein: CASSYLTGESDQFF.

This sequence joins TRBV6-2 or TRBV6-3 and TRBJ2-7; TRBD2 aligns across 10 bases. With 4 bases clipped from V and 5 bases from J, the junction kept 11 bases outside the gene matches. Germline CDR1 is MNHEY and CDR2 is SVGEGT. The CDR3 sequence is 16 residues long. CDR3 region: CASSFRTSGTPDEQYF. CDR3 nucleotide sequence: TGTGCCAGCAGTTTCCGGACTAGCGGAACCCCTGACGAGCAGTACTTC.

This clonotype has at least ten counts. V is TRBV28 and J is TRBJ2-5; D perhaps matches TRBD2 (5 bases). Between the trimmed V and J ends, which lost 8 bases and 2 bases, there was a span of 12 bases. The CDR3 loop spans 13 amino acids. Per the germline V gene, CDR1 is MDHEN and CDR2 is SYDVKM. Here the CDR3 DNA reads TGTGCCAGCGAAGAATCGGGGCAAGAGACCCAGTACTTC. Translated, it gives CASEESGQETQYF.

This clonotype has ten or more counts. This chain's CDR3 is CASSKTGVSYGYTF. CDR3 in DNA: TGTGCCAGCAGCAAGACAGGGGTTAGCTATGGCTACACCTTC. The chain uses TRBV6-1 and TRBJ1-2; 8 bases match TRBD1. This CDR3 comprises 14 residues. Germline-derived CDR1 and CDR2 are MNHNS and SASEGT. Germline trimming cut 6 bases from V and 4 bases from J; bases unmatched to any gene: 7.

This clonotype was recorded at least ten times. This chain connects TRBV2 to TRBJ1-5, with 11 bases lining up with TRBD1. Germline CDR1 SNHLY, CDR2 FYNNEI. The CDR3 sequence is 14 residues long. V dropped 4 bases and J dropped 6; count of bases not matched to a gene: 2. The CDR3 region is CASSGDRGVQPQHF. CDR3 nucleotides: TGTGCCAGCAGTGGGGACAGGGGGGTTCAGCCCCAGCATTTT. Using reference TRBV2 and TRBJ1-5 for the parts outside the CDR3, the full variable domain is EPEVTQTPSHQVTQMGQEVILRCVPISNHLYFYWYRQILGQKVEFLVSFYNNEISEKSEIFDDQFSVERPDGSNFTLKIRSTKLEDSAMYFCASSGDRGVQPQHFGDGTRLSIL.